One sample yielded the 27 T cell receptor beta chains listed below, sequenced in a study of glioma-infiltrating T cells after dendritic cell vaccination. The protocol was immunoSEQ multiplex PCR, while the TCRdb copy is restricted to in-frame clones and leaves out a portion. There are 70,000 to 100,000 clones in the sample; roughly four fifths occur only once, and less than 7.5% lies in the top ten. The sample's time point: after dendritic cell vaccination, including at tumor progression/relapse. The sample in question was blood, obtained after dendritic cell vaccination. The receptors derive from a human donor with glioblastoma.

The V call is TRBV2, the J call TRBJ1-2; 7 positions match TRBD1. Germline-derived CDR1 and CDR2 are SNHLY and FYNNEI. The CDR3 has 15 amino acids. The V and J ends lost 2 bases and 4 bases, in that order; junction bases with no gene match: 7. Written as DNA, the CDR3 is TGTGCCAGCAGTGAACGACCGGGACAGACCTATGGCTACACCTTC. Protein: CASSERPGQTYGYTF.

The chain employs TRBV5-4 and TRBJ2-5; TRBD2 matches 7 bases. Trimming at V came to 2 bases and at J to 3 bases, leaving 4 bases not matched to a gene. The CDR3 is 14 amino acids. Germline V gene lookup returns CDR1 SGHNT and CDR2 YYREEE (reference sequence). The CDR3 sequence is CASSLAGIKETQYF. The DNA of the CDR3 is TGTGCCAGCAGCTTAGCGGGGATAAAAGAGACCCAGTACTTC.

V gene TRBV7-2 combines with J gene TRBJ2-1, with D hard to call. The V end lost 4 bases, the J end lost 13 bases, and 11 bases lay between the germline ends. The germline V gene has CDR1 SGHTA and CDR2 FQGNSA. This CDR3 has 11 residues. The CDR3, as DNA: TGTGCCAGCAGCTCTTACTCCTTACAGTTCTTC. It encodes CASSSYSLQFF.

The J gene is TRBJ2-7, the V gene TRBV5-1; the D gene is possibly TRBD1 (5 bases). The CDR3 loop spans 15 amino acids. Germline V gene data show CDR1 as SGHRS and CDR2 as YFSETQ. Trimming stripped 0 bases from V and 0 bases from J, with 10 bases between. Here the CDR3 DNA reads TGCGCCAGCAGCTTGGACAGTCAGGGCTCCTACGAGCAGTACTTC. This translates into CASSLDSQGSYEQYF.

This sequence joins TRBV13 and TRBJ2-1; 7 nucleotides line up with TRBD1. In germline, CDR1 is PRHDT, CDR2 FYEKMQ (reference sequence). After removal of 4 bases from V and 5 bases from J, the junction contained 8 bases not matched to a gene. The CDR3 is 15 amino acids. The CDR3 loop reads CASSSPGQLNNEQFF. DNA of the CDR3: TGTGCCAGCAGCTCGCCGGGACAGCTTAACAATGAGCAGTTCTTC.

This sequence joins TRBV19 and TRBJ1-2; 8 positions match TRBD1. The germline gives CDR1 LNHDA, CDR2 SQIVND (reference sequence). Unmatched junction bases numbered 4, after V lost 6 bases and J lost 7 bases. This CDR3 is 12 amino acids long. The CDR3 is CASSPTGAGYTF. DNA of the CDR3: TGTGCCAGTAGCCCGACAGGGGCTGGCTACACCTTC.

This chain links TRBV19 with TRBJ1-1, with D uncertain. The V and J ends lost 9 bases and 5 bases respectively, with 19 bases between them. The length of the CDR3 is 14 residues. Germline V CDR1 and CDR2: LNHDA, SQIVND (reference sequence). The CDR3 protein is CASLSAIRRTEAFF. The CDR3 nucleotides read TGTGCCAGCCTTTCTGCTATAAGGAGGACTGAAGCTTTCTTT. The full variable domain, its missing parts supplied by reference TRBV19 and TRBJ1-1, is DGGITQSPKYLFRKEGQNVTLSCEQNLNHDAMYWYRQDPGQGLRLIYYSQIVNDFQKGDIAEGYSVSREKKESFPLTVTSAQKNPTAFYLCASLSAIRRTEAFFGQGTRLTVV.

This chain uses TRBV4-2 with TRBJ1-6, with D possibly TRBD1 on 6 matching bases. Germline V lookup: CDR1 LGHNA, CDR2 YNFKEQ. The CDR3 is 14 residues long. V was shortened by 4 bases and J by 7 bases, with 11 bases between the two germline ends. In nucleotides, the CDR3 is TGTGCCAGCAGCCGGGCAGGGGAAAATTCACCCCTCCACTTT. This gives the protein CASSRAGENSPLHF.

The genes are TRBV7-3 and TRBJ2-3; D ambiguous. This CDR3 has 14 residues. Trimming stripped 4 bases from V and 1 base from J, with 9 bases between. Germline V gives CDR1 SGHTA, CDR2 FQGTGA. The CDR3 loop is CASSSSTGTDTQYF. The CDR3 nucleotides are TGTGCCAGCAGCTCTTCCACTGGCACAGATACGCAGTATTTT.

This chain uses TRBV4-1 with TRBJ1-1, with TRBD1 matching 9 bases. After removal of 3 bases from V and 1 base from J, the junction contained 3 bases not matched to a gene. The CDR3 extends over 15 amino acids. Germline V gene sequence: CDR1 MGHRA, CDR2 YSYEKL. The CDR3: CASSQKQGANTEAFF. The CDR3 coding sequence is TGCGCCAGCAGCCAGAAACAGGGGGCGAACACTGAAGCTTTCTTT.

The V and J genes are TRBV13 and TRBJ1-1; D is uncertain. Per germline, CDR1 PRHDT and CDR2 FYEKMQ (reference sequence). The CDR3 loop spans 13 amino acids. V was pared by 6 bases and J by 1 base, with 9 bases between. CDR3: CASRHTSNTEAFF. CDR3 DNA sequence: TGTGCCAGCAGGCATACATCGAACACTGAAGCTTTCTTT. Full variable domain (rest looked up from reference TRBV13 and TRBJ1-1): AAGVIQSPRHLIKEKRETATLKCYPIPRHDTVYWYQQGPGQDPQFLISFYEKMQSDKGSIPDRFSAQQFSDYHSELNMSSLELGDSALYFCASRHTSNTEAFFGQGTRLTVV.

This clone showed up just once. The chain is built from TRBV5-4 and TRBJ2-1, with 11 bases fitting TRBD2. The CDR3 runs 19 residues. CDR1 SGHNT and CDR2 YYREEE come from the germline V gene (reference sequence). Trimming removed 0 bases from V and 3 bases from J; junction bases left unmatched: 11. The CDR3 loop is CASSLGGSGGAVVYNEQFF. The CDR3, as DNA: TGTGCCAGCAGCTTGGGCGGTAGCGGGGGGGCCGTGGTCTACAATGAGCAGTTCTTC.

V gene TRBV7-9 combines with J gene TRBJ1-4; D unresolved. This CDR3 region has 12 residues. V lost 2 bases to trimming and J lost 8 bases, with 6 bases between them. Germline CDR1 reads SEHNR; CDR2 reads FQNEAQ (reference sequence). The CDR3 DNA follows: TGTGCCAGCAGCTTATCATTGGAAAAACTGTTTTTT. Its translation: CASSLSLEKLFF.

The rearrangement joins TRBV6-1 to TRBJ1-6; D is unresolved. Germline values: CDR1 MNHNS, CDR2 SASEGT. The CDR3 sequence is 14 residues long. Between the trimmed V and J ends, which lost 0 bases and 14 bases, there was a span of 14 bases. DNA of the CDR3: TGTGCCAGCAGTGAAGCGAGTAGGTCGAGGGCCCTCCACTTT. It yields the protein CASSEASRSRALHF.

The rearrangement links TRBV4-3 to TRBJ2-6; TRBD1 matches at 8 bases. Germline lookup yields CDR1 LGHNA and CDR2 YSLEER. The CDR3 runs 17 residues. With V trimmed by 4 bases and J by 0 bases, 5 bases remained unmatched. The CDR3 is CASSPTGESSGANVLTF. The CDR3 DNA sequence: TGCGCCAGCAGCCCGACAGGGGAGAGCTCTGGGGCCAACGTCCTGACTTTC.

The table lists this clone with a few counts. V gene TRBV6-5 combines with J gene TRBJ2-7; unclear D gene. With 8 bases removed from V and 2 bases from J, the gap between germline ends came to 10 bases. The germline CDR1 and CDR2 sequences are MNHEY and SVGAGI. The CDR3 loop spans 12 amino acids. The CDR3 here is CASVDTTYEQYF. CDR3 DNA: TGTGCCAGCGTCGACACCACCTACGAGCAGTACTTC.

The chain has TRBV7-8 and TRBJ1-2, with D perhaps TRBD1 (5 bases). The germline V gene encodes CDR1 SGHVS and CDR2 FQNEAQ. V was clipped by 4 bases and J by 4 bases, with 13 bases between them. This CDR3 spans 14 amino acids. As DNA, the CDR3 is TGTGCCAGCAGCTGGGCAGGGTTGGGCTATGGCTACACCTTC. Its protein product is CASSWAGLGYGYTF.

This chain uses TRBV11-2 with TRBJ2-1; TRBD1 might be the D (6 bases). V was clipped by 5 bases and J by 8 bases, with 19 bases between them. Germline V gene data show CDR1 as SGHAT and CDR2 as FQNNGV. The CDR3 spans 15 residues. The CDR3 loop reads CASSPRDIGWDEQFF. CDR3 in DNA: TGTGCCAGCAGCCCACGGGACATTGGGTGGGATGAGCAGTTCTTC.

The chain links TRBV9 to TRBJ1-1; perhaps TRBD1 as D (6 bases). Germline V lookup: CDR1 SGDLS, CDR2 YYNGEE. Trimming shortened V by 4 bases and J by 4 bases, and 14 bases separated the two germline ends. This CDR3 has 14 amino acids. In nucleotides, the CDR3 is TGTGCCAGCAGCTCGTACGGGGGGCGCACTGAAGCTTTCTTT. Amino acid sequence: CASSSYGGRTEAFF. Variable domain in full (rest from reference TRBV9 and TRBJ1-1): DSGVTQTPKHLITATGQRVTLRCSPRSGDLSVYWYQQSLDQGLQFLIQYYNGEERAKGNILERFSAQQFPDLHSELNLSSLELGDSALYFCASSSYGGRTEAFFGQGTRLTVV.

This clone was detected only once. The chain carries TRBV5-8 and TRBJ1-5; TRBD1 aligns across 8 bases. J lost 3 bases, V lost 4 bases, and 3 bases had no gene match. The CDR3 loop spans 14 amino acids. Germline assignment: CDR1 SGHTS and CDR2 YDEGEE. The CDR3, as DNA: TGTGCCAGCAGCACGGGACAGGTCAATCAGCCCCAGCATTTT. It translates to CASSTGQVNQPQHF.

The genes are TRBV5-1 and TRBJ2-5, with 10 positions matching TRBD2. The germline V gene has CDR1 SGHRS and CDR2 YFSETQ. The CDR3 has 14 residues. The J segment lost 1 base and the V segment lost 7 bases, leaving 4 bases of the junction unmatched. The CDR3 sequence is CASGSSGGQETQYF. As DNA, the CDR3 is TGCGCCAGCGGGTCTAGCGGGGGCCAAGAGACCCAGTACTTC.

The chain joins TRBV5-6 to TRBJ1-4; 8 bases fit TRBD1. The germline gives CDR1 SGHDT, CDR2 YYEEEE. The trim removed 3 bases at V and 3 bases at J, leaving 4 bases unmatched. There are 15 residues in the CDR3. CDR3 region: CASSSGQAPNEKLFF. CDR3 nucleotide sequence: TGTGCCAGCAGCTCGGGACAGGCTCCTAATGAAAAACTGTTTTTT.

The chain recombines TRBV7-6 with TRBJ1-1; 9 positions match TRBD1. V shed 5 bases, J shed 4 bases, and the junction held 11 bases outside the gene matches. From germline, CDR1 is SGHVS and CDR2 FNYEAQ. The CDR3 has 16 residues. CDR3 coding DNA: TGTGCCAGCAGCATCCTACAGGGGGCGGCGGGCACTGAAGCTTTCTTT. This sequence encodes CASSILQGAAGTEAFF.

The CDR3 loop reads CASSFQGAGTEAFF. Here the CDR3 DNA reads TGTGCCAGCAGCTTTCAGGGGGCGGGCACTGAAGCTTTCTTT. The gene calls are TRBV27 and TRBJ1-1; 8 bases fit TRBD1. Germline CDR1 and CDR2: MNHEY and SMNVEV (reference sequence). This CDR3 region has 14 residues. V was clipped by 6 bases and J by 4 bases; unmatched bases: 7.

The genes are TRBV6-1 and TRBJ1-1; unclear D gene. The CDR3 runs to 15 residues. Germline V CDR1 and CDR2: MNHNS, SASEGT. The CDR3 nucleotides read TGTGTCACAGCACGGGGAGGAAACTTGAACACTGAAGCTTTCTTT. This sequence encodes CVTARGGNLNTEAFF.

The chain recombines TRBV7-3 with TRBJ1-2; 9 bases are a match to TRBD1. Germline assignment: CDR1 SGHTA and CDR2 FQGTGA. The ends lost 2 bases at V and 11 bases at J; junction bases unmatched: 6. This CDR3 region has 13 residues. The CDR3 is CASSLQQGAGYTF. In DNA, the CDR3 is TGTGCCAGCAGCTTACAACAGGGGGCGGGGTACACCTTC.

This chain joins TRBV6-1 and TRBJ2-5; TRBD1 matches 7 bases. This CDR3 is built from 16 residues. Trimming cost V 8 bases and J 1 base; bases outside gene matches: 13. Germline CDR1 MNHNS, CDR2 SASEGT. The CDR3 sequence is CASRGTDAGRQETQYF. DNA of the CDR3: TGTGCCAGCCGTGGGACAGACGCAGGTCGCCAAGAGACCCAGTACTTC.